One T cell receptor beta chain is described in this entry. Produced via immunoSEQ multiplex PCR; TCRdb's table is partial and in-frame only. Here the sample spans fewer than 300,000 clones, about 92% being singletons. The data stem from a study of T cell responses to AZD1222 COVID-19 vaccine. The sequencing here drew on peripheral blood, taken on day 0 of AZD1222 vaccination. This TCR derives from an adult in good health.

CDR3 loop: CASSLMSSGMYNEQFF. The CDR3, as DNA: TGTGCCAGCAGCTTAATGTCTAGCGGGATGTACAATGAGCAGTTCTTC. The J gene is TRBJ2-1, the V gene TRBV7-3; TRBD2 matches at 9 bases. CDR1 and CDR2 from the germline V gene are SGHTA and FQGTGA. After removal of 1 base from V and 4 bases from J, the junction contained 5 bases not matched to a gene. This CDR3 has 16 amino acids. The entire variable domain, with the rest obtained from reference TRBV7-3 and TRBJ2-1, is as follows: GAGVSQTPSNKVTEKGKYVELRCDPISGHTALYWYRQSLGQGPEFLIYFQGTGAADDSGLPNDRFFAVRPEGSVSTLKIQRTERGDSAVYLCASSLMSSGMYNEQFFGPGTRLTVL.